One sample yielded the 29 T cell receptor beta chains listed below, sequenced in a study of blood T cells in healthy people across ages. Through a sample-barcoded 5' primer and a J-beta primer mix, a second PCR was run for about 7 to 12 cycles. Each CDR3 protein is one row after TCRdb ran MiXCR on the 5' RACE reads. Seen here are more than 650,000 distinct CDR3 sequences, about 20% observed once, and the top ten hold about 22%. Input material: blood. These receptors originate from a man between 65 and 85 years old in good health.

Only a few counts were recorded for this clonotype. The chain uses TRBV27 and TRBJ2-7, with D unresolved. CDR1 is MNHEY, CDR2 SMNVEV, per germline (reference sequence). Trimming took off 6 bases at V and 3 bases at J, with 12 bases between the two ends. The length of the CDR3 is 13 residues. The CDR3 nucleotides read TGTGCCAGCAGAAAAGGAATTCTCTACGAGCAGTACTTC. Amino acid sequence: CASRKGILYEQYF.

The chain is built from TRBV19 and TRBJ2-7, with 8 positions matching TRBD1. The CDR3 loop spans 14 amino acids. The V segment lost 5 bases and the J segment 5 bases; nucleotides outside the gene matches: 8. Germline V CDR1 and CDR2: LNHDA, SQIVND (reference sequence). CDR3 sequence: CASSARQGNDEQYF. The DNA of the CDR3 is TGTGCCAGTAGTGCCAGACAGGGGAACGACGAGCAGTACTTC.

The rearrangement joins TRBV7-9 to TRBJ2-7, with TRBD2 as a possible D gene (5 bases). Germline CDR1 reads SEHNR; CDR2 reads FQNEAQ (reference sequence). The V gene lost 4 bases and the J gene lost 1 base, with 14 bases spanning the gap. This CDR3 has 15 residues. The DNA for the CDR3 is TGTGCCAGCAGCTCAGCGGACCCGAGATCCTACGAGCAGTACTTC. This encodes CASSSADPRSYEQYF.

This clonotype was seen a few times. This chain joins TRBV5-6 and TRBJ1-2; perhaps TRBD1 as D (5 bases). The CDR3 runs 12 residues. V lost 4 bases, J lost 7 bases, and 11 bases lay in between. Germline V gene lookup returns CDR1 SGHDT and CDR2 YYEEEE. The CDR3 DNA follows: TGTGCCAGCAGCAAGAGGGACCGTGGCTACACCTTC. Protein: CASSKRDRGYTF.

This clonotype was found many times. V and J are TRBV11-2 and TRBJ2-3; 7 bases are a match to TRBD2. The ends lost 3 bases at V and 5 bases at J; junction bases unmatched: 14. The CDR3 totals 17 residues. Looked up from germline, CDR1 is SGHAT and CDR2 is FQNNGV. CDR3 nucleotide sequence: TGTGCCAGCAGCTTTACCGGGACTACGTTCGCGCAAGATACGCAGTATTTT. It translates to CASSFTGTTFAQDTQYF.

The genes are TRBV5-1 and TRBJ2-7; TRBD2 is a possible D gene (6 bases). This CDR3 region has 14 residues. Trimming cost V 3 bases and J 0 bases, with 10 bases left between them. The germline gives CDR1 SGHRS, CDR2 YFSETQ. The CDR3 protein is CASSSERASYEQYF. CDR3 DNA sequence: TGCGCCAGCAGCTCCGAGCGGGCCTCCTACGAGCAGTACTTC.

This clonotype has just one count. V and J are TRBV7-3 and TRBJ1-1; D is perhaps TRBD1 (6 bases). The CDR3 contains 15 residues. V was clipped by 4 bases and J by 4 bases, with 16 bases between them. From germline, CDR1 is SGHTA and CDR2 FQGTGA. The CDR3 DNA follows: TGTGCCAGCAGCTCGTCTTCAGGGGCGCCCACTGAAGCTTTCTTT. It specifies CASSSSSGAPTEAFF.

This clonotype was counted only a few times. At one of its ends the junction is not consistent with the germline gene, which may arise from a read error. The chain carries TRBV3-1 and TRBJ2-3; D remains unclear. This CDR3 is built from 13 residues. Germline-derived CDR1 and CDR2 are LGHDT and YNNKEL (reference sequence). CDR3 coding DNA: TGTGCCAGCAGCCAAGACCCCACAGATTCGCAGTATTTT. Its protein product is CASSQDPTDSQYF.

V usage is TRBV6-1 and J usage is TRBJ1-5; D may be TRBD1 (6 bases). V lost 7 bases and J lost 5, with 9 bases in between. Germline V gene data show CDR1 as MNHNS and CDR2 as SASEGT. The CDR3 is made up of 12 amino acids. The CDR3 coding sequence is TGTGCCAGCACCCCAGGGGATCAGCCCCAGCATTTT. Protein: CASTPGDQPQHF.

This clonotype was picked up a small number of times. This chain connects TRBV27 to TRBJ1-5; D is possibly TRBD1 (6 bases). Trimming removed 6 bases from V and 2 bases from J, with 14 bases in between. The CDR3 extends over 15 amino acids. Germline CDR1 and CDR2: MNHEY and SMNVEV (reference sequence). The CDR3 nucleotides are TGTGCCAGCAGGAGAGAGGGGGGCGGCAATCAGCCCCAGCATTTT. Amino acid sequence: CASRREGGGNQPQHF.

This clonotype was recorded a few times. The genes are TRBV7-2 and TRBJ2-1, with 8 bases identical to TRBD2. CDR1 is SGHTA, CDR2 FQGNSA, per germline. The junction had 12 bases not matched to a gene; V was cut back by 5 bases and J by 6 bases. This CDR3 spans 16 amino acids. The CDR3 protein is CASSAQGAGVGNEQFF. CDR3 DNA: TGTGCCAGCAGCGCGCAGGGAGCGGGAGTAGGCAATGAGCAGTTCTTC. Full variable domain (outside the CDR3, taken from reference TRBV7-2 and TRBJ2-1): GAGVSQSPSNKVTEKGKDVELRCDPISGHTALYWYRQSLGQGLEFLIYFQGNSAPDKSGLPSDRFSAERTGGSVSTLTIQRTQQEDSAVYLCASSAQGAGVGNEQFFGPGTRLTVL.

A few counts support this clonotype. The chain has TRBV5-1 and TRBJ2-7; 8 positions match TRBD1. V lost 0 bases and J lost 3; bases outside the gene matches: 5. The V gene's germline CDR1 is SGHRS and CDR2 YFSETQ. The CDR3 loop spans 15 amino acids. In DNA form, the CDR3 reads TGCGCCAGCAGCTTGGGGACAGGGTGGAGCTACGAGCAGTACTTC. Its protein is CASSLGTGWSYEQYF.

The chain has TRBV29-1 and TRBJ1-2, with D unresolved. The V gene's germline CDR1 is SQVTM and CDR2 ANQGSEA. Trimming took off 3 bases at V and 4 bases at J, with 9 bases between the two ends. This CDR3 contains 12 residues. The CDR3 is CSVERRSYGYTF. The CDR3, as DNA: TGCAGCGTTGAGCGGCGGAGCTATGGCTACACCTTC.

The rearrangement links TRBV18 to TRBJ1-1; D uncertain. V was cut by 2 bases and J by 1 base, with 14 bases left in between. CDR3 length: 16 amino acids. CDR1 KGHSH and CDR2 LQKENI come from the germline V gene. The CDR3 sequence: CASSPRVGSANTEAFF. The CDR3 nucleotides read TGTGCCAGCTCACCAAGGGTTGGGTCGGCGAACACTGAAGCTTTCTTT.

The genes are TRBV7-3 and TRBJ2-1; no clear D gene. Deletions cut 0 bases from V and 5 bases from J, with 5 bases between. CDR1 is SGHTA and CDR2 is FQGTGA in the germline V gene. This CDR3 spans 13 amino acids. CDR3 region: CASSLTLDNEQFF. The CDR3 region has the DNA TGTGCCAGCAGCTTAACTTTGGACAATGAGCAGTTCTTC.

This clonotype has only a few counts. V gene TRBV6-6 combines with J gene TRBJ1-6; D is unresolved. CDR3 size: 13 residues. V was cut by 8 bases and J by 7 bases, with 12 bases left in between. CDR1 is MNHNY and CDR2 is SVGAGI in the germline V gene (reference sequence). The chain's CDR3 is CASLTLNNSPLHF. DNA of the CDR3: TGTGCCAGCCTCACTCTAAACAATTCACCCCTCCACTTT.

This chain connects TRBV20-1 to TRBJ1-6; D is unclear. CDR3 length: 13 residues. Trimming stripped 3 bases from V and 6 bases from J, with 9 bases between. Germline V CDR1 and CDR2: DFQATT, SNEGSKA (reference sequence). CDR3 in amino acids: CSASGTVNSPLHF. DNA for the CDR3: TGCAGTGCTAGTGGCACAGTTAATTCACCCCTCCACTTT.

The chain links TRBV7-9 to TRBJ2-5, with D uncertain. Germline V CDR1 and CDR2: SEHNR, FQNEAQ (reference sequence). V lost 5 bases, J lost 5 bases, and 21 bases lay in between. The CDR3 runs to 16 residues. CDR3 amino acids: CASSRPSPMGMETQYF. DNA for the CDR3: TGTGCCAGCAGCCGACCCTCACCCATGGGTATGGAGACCCAGTACTTC.

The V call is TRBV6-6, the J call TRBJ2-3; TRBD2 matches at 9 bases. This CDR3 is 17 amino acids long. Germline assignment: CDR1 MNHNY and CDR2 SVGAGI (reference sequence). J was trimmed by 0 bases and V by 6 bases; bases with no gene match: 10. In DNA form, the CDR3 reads TGTGCCAGCAGGCCTAGCGGGGACTTTTCGAGCACAGATACGCAGTATTTT. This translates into CASRPSGDFSSTDTQYF.

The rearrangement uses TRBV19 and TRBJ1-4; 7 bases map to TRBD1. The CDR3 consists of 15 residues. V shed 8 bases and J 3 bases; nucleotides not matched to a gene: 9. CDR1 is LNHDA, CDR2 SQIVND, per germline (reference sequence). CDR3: CASSETGTSNEKLFF. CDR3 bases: TGTGCCAGTTCTGAGACAGGGACGTCTAATGAAAAACTGTTTTTT. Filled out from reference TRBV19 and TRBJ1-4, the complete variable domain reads DGGITQSPKYLFRKEGQNVTLSCEQNLNHDAMYWYRQDPGQGLRLIYYSQIVNDFQKGDIAEGYSVSREKKESFPLTVTSAQKNPTAFYLCASSETGTSNEKLFFGSGTQLSVL.

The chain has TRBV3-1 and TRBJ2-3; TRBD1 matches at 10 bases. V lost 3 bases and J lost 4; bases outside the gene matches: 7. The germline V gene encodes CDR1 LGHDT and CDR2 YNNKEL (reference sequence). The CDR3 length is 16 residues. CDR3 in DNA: TGTGCCAGCAGCCAGAACCGGGACAGGGGTTCAGATACGCAGTATTTT. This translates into CASSQNRDRGSDTQYF.

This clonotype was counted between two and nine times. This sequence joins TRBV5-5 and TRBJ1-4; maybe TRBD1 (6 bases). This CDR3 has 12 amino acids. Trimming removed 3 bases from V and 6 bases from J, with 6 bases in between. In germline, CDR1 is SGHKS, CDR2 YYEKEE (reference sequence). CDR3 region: CASSWTDEKLFF. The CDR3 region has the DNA TGTGCCAGCAGCTGGACAGATGAAAAACTGTTTTTT. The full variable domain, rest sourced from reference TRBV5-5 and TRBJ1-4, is DAGVTQSPTHLIKTRGQQVTLRCSPISGHKSVSWYQQVLGQGPQFIFQYYEKEERGRGNFPDRFSARQFPNYSSELNVNALLLGDSALYLCASSWTDEKLFFGSGTQLSVL.

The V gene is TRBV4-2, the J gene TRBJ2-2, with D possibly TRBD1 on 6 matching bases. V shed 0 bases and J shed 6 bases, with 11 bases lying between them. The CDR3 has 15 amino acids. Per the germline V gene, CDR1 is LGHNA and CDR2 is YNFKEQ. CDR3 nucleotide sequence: TGTGCCAGCAGCCAAGAATACAGGGAAGCCGGGGAGCTGTTTTTT. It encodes CASSQEYREAGELFF.

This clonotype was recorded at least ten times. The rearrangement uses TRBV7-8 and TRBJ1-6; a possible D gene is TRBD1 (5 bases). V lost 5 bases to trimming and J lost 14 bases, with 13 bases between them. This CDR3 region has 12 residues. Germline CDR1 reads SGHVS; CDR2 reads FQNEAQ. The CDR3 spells CASSMGGDSLHF. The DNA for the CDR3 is TGTGCCAGCAGCATGGGGGGGGATTCCCTCCACTTT.

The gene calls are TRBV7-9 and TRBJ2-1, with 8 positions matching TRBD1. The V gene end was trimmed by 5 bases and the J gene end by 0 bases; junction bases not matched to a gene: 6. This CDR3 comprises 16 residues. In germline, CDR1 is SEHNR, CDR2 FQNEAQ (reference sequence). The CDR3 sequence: CASSLITGGSYNEQFF. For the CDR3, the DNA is TGTGCCAGCAGCCTAATAACAGGGGGCTCCTACAATGAGCAGTTCTTC. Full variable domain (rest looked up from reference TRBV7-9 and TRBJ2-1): DTGVSQNPRHKITKRGQNVTFRCDPISEHNRLYWYRQTLGQGPEFLTYFQNEAQLEKSRLLSDRFSAERPKGSFSTLEIQRTEQGDSAMYLCASSLITGGSYNEQFFGPGTRLTVL.

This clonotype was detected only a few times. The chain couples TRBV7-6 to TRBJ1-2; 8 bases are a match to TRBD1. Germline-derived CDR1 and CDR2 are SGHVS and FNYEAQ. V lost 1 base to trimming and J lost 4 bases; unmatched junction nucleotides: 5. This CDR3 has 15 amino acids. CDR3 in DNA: TGTGCCAGCAGCTTAGGCGGGACAGGCGGCTATGGCTACACCTTC. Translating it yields CASSLGGTGGYGYTF.

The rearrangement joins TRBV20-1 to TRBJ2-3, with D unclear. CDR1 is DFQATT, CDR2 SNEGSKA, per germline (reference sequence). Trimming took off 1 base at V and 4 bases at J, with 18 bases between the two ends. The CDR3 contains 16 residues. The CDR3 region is CSARVTGRTLPDTQYF. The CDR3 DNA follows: TGCAGTGCTAGAGTGACCGGACGGACCCTCCCAGATACGCAGTATTTT.

CDR3 sequence reads: CASSPGSGTGLGYQETQYF. In DNA, the CDR3 is TGTGCCAGCAGTCCGGGGTCGGGGACAGGGCTAGGGTACCAAGAGACCCAGTACTTC. The chain has TRBV12-3 or TRBV12-4 and TRBJ2-5, with 9 bases lining up with TRBD1. The CDR3 spans 19 residues. Trimming removed 5 bases from V and 0 bases from J; junction bases left unmatched: 16.

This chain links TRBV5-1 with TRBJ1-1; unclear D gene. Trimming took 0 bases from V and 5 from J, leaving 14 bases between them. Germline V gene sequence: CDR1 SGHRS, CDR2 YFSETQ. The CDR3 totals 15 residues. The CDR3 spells CASSLDGGPGTEAFF. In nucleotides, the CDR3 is TGCGCCAGCAGCTTGGACGGAGGACCGGGGACTGAAGCTTTCTTT.